Listed below are T cell receptor beta chains from one sample, sequenced in a study of blood T cell repertoires in COVID-19. Sequencing was performed with immunoSEQ multiplex PCR; in TCRdb, only in-frame clones are kept and a portion is missing. The data contain 200,000 to 300,000 clones, about nine tenths of them singletons. The sample was PBMCs or T cells enriched from blood (not recorded which). The receptors originated from a man in his fifties or sixties who had been exposed to COVID-19. The CDR3 runs from the conserved cysteine through the conserved F or W. The order of the fields is V gene, D gene, J gene, clone size, CDR3 protein, CDR3 DNA. The D gene is left open where the match is weak. Some rows mark clone size as missing; the rest say once, few, many or name a class of expanded clone.

>TRBV18|.|TRBJ2-2|.
CASSPGRQDTGELFF
TGTGCCAGCTCACCAGGCAGACAGGACACCGGGGAGCTGTTTTTT
>TRBV2|.|TRBJ2-2|few
CASRLAVSGELFF
TGTGCCAGCAGACTAGCAGTAAGCGGGGAGCTGTTTTTT
>TRBV19|.|TRBJ1-1|.
CASSIEHPPGPGAFF
TGTGCCAGTAGTATAGAGCACCCTCCAGGTCCAGGGGCTTTCTTT
>TRBV27|TRBD2|TRBJ2-3|.
CASSFLAGGGTDTQYF
TGTGCCAGCAGTTTTTTAGCGGGAGGGGGCACAGATACGCAGTATTTT
>TRBV5-1|TRBD2|TRBJ2-1|.
CASSFTAGGSSSYNEQFF
TGCGCCAGCAGCTTCACGGCGGGAGGGTCGAGCTCCTACAATGAGCAGTTCTTC
>TRBV2|.|TRBJ1-4|.
CASSVQGTNEKLFF
TGTGCCAGCAGTGTCCAGGGTACTAATGAAAAACTGTTTTTT
>TRBV9|TRBD2|TRBJ2-1|.
CASGRVAGADEQFF
TGTGCCAGCGGTCGGGTAGCGGGGGCGGATGAGCAGTTCTTC
>TRBV18|TRBD1|TRBJ2-7|.
CASSPPDRGIYEQYF
TGTGCCAGCTCACCACCCGACAGGGGGATCTACGAGCAGTACTTC
>TRBV5-1|TRBD2|TRBJ2-2|.
CASSPGLAGVYSDTGELFF
TGCGCCAGCAGCCCCGGACTAGCGGGAGTCTATTCCGACACCGGGGAGCTGTTTTTT
>TRBV15|.|TRBJ1-4|.
CATSRLQTASNEKLFF
TGTGCCACCAGCAGACTCCAGACAGCCTCTAATGAAAAACTGTTTTTT
>TRBV11-3|TRBD1|TRBJ2-5|.
CASSLGGWDSQETQYF
TGTGCCAGCAGCTTAGGGGGCTGGGACAGCCAAGAGACCCAGTACTTC
>TRBV4-1|.|TRBJ2-1|.
CASSPRGTASSYNEQFF
TGCGCCAGCAGCCCCCGGGGGACCGCCAGCTCCTACAATGAGCAGTTCTTC
>TRBV6-2/TRBV6-3|.|TRBJ1-6|.
CASSFFDNSPLHF
TGTGCCAGCAGTTTTTTCGATAATTCACCCCTCCACTTT
>TRBV28|.|TRBJ1-3|.
CASSSGRPPGNTIYF
TGTGCCAGCAGTTCTGGCAGGCCACCTGGAAACACCATATATTTT
>TRBV2|TRBD1|TRBJ1-6|.
CASSLYGQGGSPLHF
TGTGCCAGCAGTCTATACGGACAGGGTGGCTCACCCCTCCACTTT
>TRBV6-1|TRBD1|TRBJ1-1|once
CASSETGGDAFF
TGTGCCAGCAGTGAAACAGGGGGAGACGCTTTCTTT
>TRBV18|TRBD1|TRBJ2-2|.
CASSPPTGVTGELFF
TGTGCCAGCTCACCTCCGACAGGGGTCACCGGGGAGCTGTTTTTT
>TRBV7-2|TRBD1|TRBJ1-1|.
CASSMDRDTEAFF
TGTGCCAGCAGCATGGACAGGGACACTGAAGCTTTCTTT
>TRBV6-5|.|TRBJ1-3|once
CASRRDWQTGNTIYF
TGTGCCAGCAGACGCGACTGGCAAACTGGAAACACCATATATTTT
>TRBV19|.|TRBJ1-2|.
CASSIPGGGYGYTF
TGTGCCAGTAGCATCCCCGGGGGGGGTTATGGCTACACCTTC
>TRBV4-2|TRBD1|TRBJ2-6|.
CASSHGTGEISGANVLTF
TGTGCCAGCAGCCACGGGACAGGGGAAATCTCTGGGGCCAACGTCCTGACTTTC
>TRBV29-1|.|TRBJ1-1|.
CSVEVQGMNTEAFF
TGCAGCGTTGAGGTTCAGGGGATGAACACTGAAGCTTTCTTT
>TRBV4-1|TRBD2|TRBJ2-7|.
CASSQPGGAPYEQYF
TGCGCCAGCAGCCAACCCGGGGGGGCCCCGTACGAGCAGTACTTC
>TRBV11-3|TRBD1|TRBJ2-3|.
CASSSPRDRARGTQYF
TGTGCCAGCAGCTCGCCCCGGGACAGGGCAAGGGGTACGCAGTATTTT
>TRBV4-1|TRBD1|TRBJ2-2|.
CASSHLTGGRDTGELFF
TGCGCCAGCAGCCACTTAACAGGGGGCCGGGACACCGGGGAGCTGTTTTTT
>TRBV28|.|TRBJ1-5|.
CASRGTEVGTRPQHF
TGTGCCAGCAGAGGAACCGAGGTGGGGACAAGGCCCCAGCATTTT
>TRBV6-5|.|TRBJ2-5|.
CASSSTTGVQETQYF
TGTGCCAGCAGTTCGACGACAGGAGTTCAAGAGACCCAGTACTTC
>TRBV18|TRBD1|TRBJ1-3|.
CASSPGQGTSGNTIYF
TGTGCCAGCTCACCCGGACAGGGGACCTCTGGAAACACCATATATTTT
>TRBV19|.|TRBJ1-2|.
CASSKLGGHGYTF
TGTGCCAGTAGTAAGTTGGGAGGGCATGGCTACACCTTC